The clone carrying this T cell receptor beta chain came up many times. Its antigen is not known. The data originate from a study of T cells in Graves' hyperthyroidism and ophthalmopathy. Per germline, CDR1 MNHNS and CDR2 SASEGT. The CDR3 totals 14 residues. V lost 6 bases and J 9 bases, leaving 18 bases between the germline ends. Study conclusions and caveats: From stable hyperthyroidism, ophthalmopathy was set apart by a 13 V-J model.

RNA transcripts yielded amplified TCR beta CDR3 regions. The study used the HTBI primer set for a first-round RT-PCR of the TCR CDR3. TCRdb analysed the multiplex PCR reads with MiXCR anew, one entry per CDR3 protein. The table includes hundreds of thousands of distinct CDR3 sequences, around 16% detected once. The chain is built from TRBV6-1 and TRBJ2-1; a possible D gene is TRBD1 (5 bases). The clonotype was recovered from a woman aged 25 to 39 with Graves' hyperthyroidism. Sequencing was done on a sample of blood. DNA for the CDR3: TGTGCCAGCAGGTTGACAGCAAGAGGTGGTGAGCAGTTCTTC. Translation: CASRLTARGGEQFF.